Presented here are 26 T cell receptor beta chains from one specimen sequenced in a study of beta chain features in type 1 diabetes. The whole isolated RNA underwent reverse transcription, so sequencing captured expressed TCRB transcripts. Data came from immunoSEQ multiplex PCR; TCRdb stores just in-frame clones and leaves some out. The table shows over 500,000 clones, with 15% to 18% occurring only once. Source material: naive CD4+ T cells from blood. These receptors were taken from a man aged 18 to 35 in good health.

A remark on this clone: At one end the junction does not follow the germline gene, possibly because of a read error. The chain joins TRBV30 to TRBJ2-7; either TRBD1 or TRBD2 may fit D (6 bases each). Germline V gene sequence: CDR1 GTSNPN, CDR2 SVGIG (reference sequence). This CDR3 spans 11 amino acids. CDR3: CAWSRGGLASF. DNA for the CDR3: TGTGCCTGGAGTAGAGGGGGACTTGCGAGCTTC.

The rearrangement uses TRBV30 and TRBJ2-5; D is unresolved. Germline V gives CDR1 GTSNPN, CDR2 SVGIG (reference sequence). V lost 5 bases and J lost 4, with 11 bases in between. The CDR3 length is 12 residues. In DNA form, the CDR3 reads TGTGCCTGGTCAGCATTGCCAGAGACCCAGTACTTC. Its protein is CAWSALPETQYF.

This clone was observed a handful of times. The chain combines TRBV5-4 with TRBJ1-2; D might be TRBD1 (6 bases). Trimming removed 3 bases from V and 7 bases from J, with 13 bases in between. The CDR3 covers 13 residues. Germline V gives CDR1 SGHNT, CDR2 YYREEE (reference sequence). Written as DNA, the CDR3 is TGTGCCAGCAGCTCCACACAGGGCCTTGGCTACACCTTC. Protein: CASSSTQGLGYTF.

This clone has just a few counts. The chain has TRBV7-3 and TRBJ2-5; 7 nucleotides agree with TRBD2. CDR3 length: 13 residues. Germline CDR1 reads SGHTA; CDR2 reads FQGTGA. J lost 5 bases, V lost 3 bases, and 3 bases had no gene match. Here the CDR3 DNA reads TGTGCCAGCAGCTTTGGACTAGGGGAGACCCAGTACTTC. Protein sequence: CASSFGLGETQYF.

The table lists this clone with a few counts. The genes are TRBV5-1 and TRBJ1-6, with 10 bases fitting TRBD1. Per germline, CDR1 SGHRS and CDR2 YFSETQ. V shed 4 bases and J 6 bases; nucleotides not matched to a gene: 1. The CDR3 runs to 14 residues. CDR3 region: CASSRDRGNSPLHF. The CDR3 region has the DNA TGCGCCAGCAGCCGGGACAGGGGTAATTCACCCCTCCACTTT. The entire variable domain, with the rest obtained from reference TRBV5-1 and TRBJ1-6, is as follows: KAGVTQTPRYLIKTRGQQVTLSCSPISGHRSVSWYQQTPGQGLQFLFEYFSETQRNKGNFPGRFSGRQFSNSRSEMNVSTLELGDSALYLCASSRDRGNSPLHFGNGTRLTVT.

The chain combines TRBV7-3 with TRBJ2-6; unclear D gene. CDR1 and CDR2 from the germline V gene are SGHTA and FQGTGA. The CDR3 length is 15 residues. Trimming left V 3 bases short and J 0 bases short, with 6 bases between. The CDR3 here is CASSFPASGANVLTF. CDR3 nucleotides: TGTGCCAGCAGCTTTCCGGCCTCTGGGGCCAACGTCCTGACTTTC. The variable domain in full, with the rest retrieved from reference TRBV7-3 and TRBJ2-6, is GAGVSQTPSNKVTEKGKYVELRCDPISGHTALYWYRQSLGQGPEFLIYFQGTGAADDSGLPNDRFFAVRPEGSVSTLKIQRTERGDSAVYLCASSFPASGANVLTFGAGSRLTVL.

A few counts support this clone. V gene TRBV5-1 combines with J gene TRBJ2-3, with no clear D. V shed 6 bases and J shed 3 bases, with 8 bases lying between them. The CDR3 has 12 residues. The germline gives CDR1 SGHRS, CDR2 YFSETQ. CDR3 residues: CASKMGTDTQYF. The CDR3 bases are TGCGCCAGCAAAATGGGTACAGATACGCAGTATTTT.

The chain joins TRBV29-1 to TRBJ1-1; tentatively, D is TRBD1 (5 bases). The CDR3 covers 12 residues. Germline V lookup: CDR1 SQVTM, CDR2 ANQGSEA. The CDR3: CNGDGGNTEAFF. CDR3 coding DNA: TGCAACGGGGACGGGGGTAACACTGAAGCTTTCTTT.

The chain uses TRBV19 and TRBJ2-7; TRBD1 matches 8 bases. This CDR3 is 15 amino acids long. Germline assignment: CDR1 LNHDA and CDR2 SQIVND (reference sequence). V dropped 6 bases and J dropped 0; count of bases not matched to a gene: 7. The CDR3 region has the DNA TGTGCCAGTAGACGCGGACAGGGAGGCTCCTACGAGCAGTACTTC. Amino acids: CASRRGQGGSYEQYF.

This clone was counted only a few times. The chain links TRBV28 to TRBJ1-5; TRBD1 agrees at 7 bases. This CDR3 is built from 15 residues. J lost 2 bases, V lost 5 bases, and 6 bases had no gene match. CDR1 and CDR2 (germline): MDHEN, SYDVKM. The CDR3 region has the DNA TGTGCCAGCAGTCGGACAGGAATTGGCAATCAGCCCCAGCATTTT. It codes for CASSRTGIGNQPQHF.

The rearrangement joins TRBV28 to TRBJ2-2; a possible D gene is TRBD2 (6 bases). V lost 5 bases and J 5 bases, leaving 9 bases between the germline ends. In germline, CDR1 is MDHEN, CDR2 SYDVKM. This CDR3 has 13 amino acids. The CDR3 here is CASSQSGTGELFF. CDR3 bases: TGTGCCAGCAGTCAAAGCGGGACCGGGGAGCTGTTTTTT.

This clone showed up many times. The chain links TRBV13 to TRBJ1-4; D ambiguous. Trimming stripped 1 base from V and 8 bases from J, with 5 bases between. Germline V gives CDR1 PRHDT, CDR2 FYEKMQ (reference sequence). The CDR3 has 12 residues. The CDR3 DNA sequence: TGTGCCAGCAGCTTAGTCAGCGAAAAACTGTTTTTT. Its translation: CASSLVSEKLFF.

The chain joins TRBV19 to TRBJ2-7; D unresolved. Trimming removed 5 bases at V and 2 bases at J, with 16 bases between. This CDR3 comprises 15 residues. CDR1 is LNHDA, CDR2 SQIVND, per germline (reference sequence). The CDR3 bases are TGTGCCAGTAGTCAGGAGCGTTTGGGGACCTACGAGCAGTACTTC. Translated, it gives CASSQERLGTYEQYF. The complete variable domain, with remaining parts taken from reference TRBV19 and TRBJ2-7, reads DGGITQSPKYLFRKEGQNVTLSCEQNLNHDAMYWYRQDPGQGLRLIYYSQIVNDFQKGDIAEGYSVSREKKESFPLTVTSAQKNPTAFYLCASSQERLGTYEQYFGPGTRLTVT.

Comments on this clone: At the DNA level, this CDR3 is encoded by other sequences in the same sample as well. The CDR3 DNA reads as TGTGCCAGCAGCTTAAGACTAGCGGGTCCTAGCACAGATACGCAGTATTTT. Translating gives CASSLRLAGPSTDTQYF. The chain combines TRBV7-2 with TRBJ2-3, with 10 nucleotides matching TRBD2. The CDR3 consists of 17 residues. Trimming cost V 2 bases and J 0 bases; bases outside gene matches: 5. CDR1 is SGHTA and CDR2 is FQGNSA in the germline V gene.

This sequence joins TRBV7-9 and TRBJ2-3; unclear D gene. V dropped 5 bases and J dropped 7 bases, with 13 bases sitting between them. The CDR3 sequence is 13 residues long. Germline lookup yields CDR1 SEHNR and CDR2 FQNEAQ (reference sequence). The CDR3, as DNA: TGTGCCAGCAGCCTTTGGGATGAGTATACGCAGTATTTT. Amino acid sequence: CASSLWDEYTQYF.

V gene TRBV7-2 combines with J gene TRBJ1-2; TRBD1 aligns across 9 bases. V dropped 5 bases and J dropped 9; count of bases not matched to a gene: 22. This CDR3 is 18 amino acids long. CDR1 and CDR2 (germline): SGHTA, FQGNSA. CDR3 amino acids: CASSTLVGTGLTVPRYTF. The DNA for the CDR3 is TGTGCCAGCAGCACCCTAGTCGGGACAGGGCTAACGGTACCCCGCTACACCTTC.

This clone has a handful of counts. The chain has TRBV6-5 and TRBJ2-3; 8 nucleotides line up with TRBD2. Germline V gene data show CDR1 as MNHEY and CDR2 as SVGAGI. The CDR3 loop spans 15 amino acids. The ends lost 6 bases at V and 5 bases at J; junction bases unmatched: 10. The CDR3 sequence: CASSLLAAERDTQYF. The CDR3 region has the DNA TGTGCCAGCAGCCTACTAGCGGCAGAGAGAGATACGCAGTATTTT.

The table lists this clone with a few counts. Other DNA sequences of this sample code for an identical CDR3. This sequence joins TRBV28 and TRBJ1-1, with no clear D. Germline V gene data show CDR1 as MDHEN and CDR2 as SYDVKM. This CDR3 has 11 amino acids. V was shortened by 8 bases and J by 1 base, with 5 bases between the two germline ends. The CDR3 DNA reads as TGTGCCAGCCTCAGGAACACTGAAGCTTTCTTT. Its protein product is CASLRNTEAFF.

The chain links TRBV12-5 to TRBJ2-3; 13 nucleotides match TRBD2. With 2 bases clipped from V and 3 bases from J, the junction kept 8 bases outside the gene matches. The length of the CDR3 is 18 residues. CDR1 is LGHNT and CDR2 is FRNRAP in the germline V gene. The CDR3 nucleotides are TGTGCTAGTGGTTTGACCTGGACTAGCGGGAGAGGGACAGATACGCAGTATTTT. Its translation is CASGLTWTSGRGTDTQYF.

The chain couples TRBV4-3 to TRBJ2-4; TRBD1 matches 7 bases. V was clipped by 0 bases and J by 2 bases; unmatched bases: 7. The germline gives CDR1 LGHNA, CDR2 YSLEER. The CDR3 loop spans 17 amino acids. CDR3 sequence (DNA): TGCGCCAGCAGCCAAGATCCGACAGGGTTATCCAAAAACATTCAGTACTTC. As protein: CASSQDPTGLSKNIQYF.

The table lists this clone with a few counts. The chain carries TRBV21-1 and TRBJ1-1; the table's D call, TRBD1, was not checked against the DNA. TRBV21-1 is given as a pseudogene. This CDR3 has 12 amino acids. CDR3 residues: CASSKTQEEAFF. The CDR3 DNA follows: TGTGCCAGCAGCAAAACACAGGAGGAAGCTTTCTTT.

V is TRBV7-9 and J is TRBJ2-2; 8 bases line up with TRBD2. V lost 9 bases and J lost 6; bases outside the gene matches: 15. Per germline, CDR1 SEHNR and CDR2 FQNEAQ (reference sequence). The CDR3 is 16 residues long. The CDR3 DNA reads TGTGCCAGGAGAGACCCCCCGGGACTAGAGGCCGGGGAGCTGTTTTTT. Translated: CARRDPPGLEAGELFF.

The rearrangement links TRBV4-1 to TRBJ1-5; D unresolved. Germline CDR1 reads MGHRA; CDR2 reads YSYEKL. Between the trimmed V and J ends, which lost 1 base and 1 base, there was a span of 14 bases. The length of the CDR3 is 17 residues. The CDR3 nucleotides read TGCGCCAGCAGCCAAGGGACCCTACGTCAGAGCAATCAGCCCCAGCATTTT. This sequence encodes CASSQGTLRQSNQPQHF.

The chain has TRBV15 and TRBJ2-3; D is possibly TRBD1 (6 bases). The CDR3 has 16 amino acids. Germline V lookup: CDR1 LNHNV, CDR2 YYDKDF (reference sequence). Trimming shortened V by 0 bases and J by 4 bases, and 14 bases separated the two germline ends. In DNA, the CDR3 is TGTGCCACCAGCAGAGAAGCTAACAGGGTCGCAGATACGCAGTATTTT. This translates into CATSREANRVADTQYF.

This chain connects TRBV9 to TRBJ2-3, with D unresolved. In germline, CDR1 is SGDLS, CDR2 YYNGEE. Trimming pared 6 bases from V and 1 base from J, leaving 12 bases between. The length of the CDR3 is 14 residues. CDR3 region: CASNSNGGTDTQYF. The DNA for the CDR3 is TGTGCCAGCAACTCAAACGGTGGCACAGATACGCAGTATTTT.

The rearrangement uses TRBV30 and TRBJ2-4; D may correspond to TRBD1 or TRBD2 (5 bases each). This CDR3 is built from 19 residues. Trimming removed 3 bases from V and 0 bases from J, with 24 bases in between. CDR1 GTSNPN and CDR2 SVGIG come from the germline V gene (reference sequence). CDR3 bases: TGTGCCTGGAGCCCCCCAGAGGGGCTAAGGGGTCGAGCCAAAAACATTCAGTACTTC. It yields the protein CAWSPPEGLRGRAKNIQYF.